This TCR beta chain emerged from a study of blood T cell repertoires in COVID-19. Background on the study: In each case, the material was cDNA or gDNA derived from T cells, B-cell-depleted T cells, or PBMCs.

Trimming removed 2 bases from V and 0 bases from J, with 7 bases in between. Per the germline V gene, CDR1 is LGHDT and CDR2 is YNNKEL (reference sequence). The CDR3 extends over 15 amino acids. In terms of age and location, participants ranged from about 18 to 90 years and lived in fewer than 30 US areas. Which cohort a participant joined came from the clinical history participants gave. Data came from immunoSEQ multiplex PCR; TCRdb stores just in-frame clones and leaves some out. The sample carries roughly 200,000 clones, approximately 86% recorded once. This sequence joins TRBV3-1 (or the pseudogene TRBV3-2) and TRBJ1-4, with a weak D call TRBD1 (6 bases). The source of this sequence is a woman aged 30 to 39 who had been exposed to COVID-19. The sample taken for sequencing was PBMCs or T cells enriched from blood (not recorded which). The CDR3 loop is CASSQRTATNEKLFF. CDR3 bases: TGTGCCAGCAGCCAAAGGACAGCAACTAATGAAAAACTGTTTTTT.